One TCR beta chain is described in this entry. No antigen is known for it. The table came from immunoSEQ multiplex PCR; TCRdb's copy has only in-frame clones and leaves some out. The sample holds approximately 97,000 clones; 91% are singletons and the top ten take about 0.18%. The sample belongs to a study of graft-versus-host responses after intestinal transplantation. This sequence was found in a human donor who was the organ donor for an intestinal transplant. The source material was unstimulated CD4+ T cells sorted from spleen or lymph node cells, sampled before transplant.

CDR3 residues: CAWKMGLYYGYTF. In nucleotides, the CDR3 is TGTGCCTGGAAAATGGGACTTTACTATGGCTACACCTTC. The V gene is TRBV30, the J gene TRBJ1-2; a possible D gene is TRBD1 (5 bases). The CDR3 covers 13 residues. Germline CDR1 GTSNPN, CDR2 SVGIG (reference sequence). V lost 4 bases, J lost 3 bases, and 12 bases lay in between.